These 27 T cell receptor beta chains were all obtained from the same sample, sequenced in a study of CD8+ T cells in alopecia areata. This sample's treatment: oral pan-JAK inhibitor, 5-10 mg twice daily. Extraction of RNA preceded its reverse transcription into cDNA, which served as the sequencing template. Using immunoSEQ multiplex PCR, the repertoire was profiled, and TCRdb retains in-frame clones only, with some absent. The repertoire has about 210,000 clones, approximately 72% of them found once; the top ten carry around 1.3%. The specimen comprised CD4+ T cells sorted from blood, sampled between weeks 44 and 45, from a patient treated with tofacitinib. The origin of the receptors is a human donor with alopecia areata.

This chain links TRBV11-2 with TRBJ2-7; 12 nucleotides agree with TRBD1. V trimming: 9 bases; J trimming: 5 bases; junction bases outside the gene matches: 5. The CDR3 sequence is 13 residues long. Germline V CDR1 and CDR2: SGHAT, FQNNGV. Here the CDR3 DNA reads TGTGCCAGTTTGGGACAGGGGGCCAACGAGCAGTACTTC. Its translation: CASLGQGANEQYF.

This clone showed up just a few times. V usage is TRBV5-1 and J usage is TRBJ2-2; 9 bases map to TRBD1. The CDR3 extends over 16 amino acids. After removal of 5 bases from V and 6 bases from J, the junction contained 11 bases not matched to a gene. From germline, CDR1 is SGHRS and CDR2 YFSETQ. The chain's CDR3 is CASSWKTGGMSGELFF. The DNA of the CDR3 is TGCGCCAGCAGTTGGAAGACAGGGGGAATGTCCGGGGAGCTGTTTTTT.

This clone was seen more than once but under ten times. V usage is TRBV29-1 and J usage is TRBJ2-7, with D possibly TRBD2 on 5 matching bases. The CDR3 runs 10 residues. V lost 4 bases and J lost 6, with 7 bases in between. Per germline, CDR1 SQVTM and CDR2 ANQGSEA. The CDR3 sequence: CSVVEGEQYF. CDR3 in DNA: TGCAGCGTTGTTGAGGGCGAGCAGTACTTC.

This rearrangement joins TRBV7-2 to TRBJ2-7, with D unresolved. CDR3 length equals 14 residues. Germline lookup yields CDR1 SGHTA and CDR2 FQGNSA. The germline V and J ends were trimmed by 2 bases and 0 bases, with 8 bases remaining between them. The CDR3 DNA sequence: TGTGCCAGCAGCTTACTACCTAGCTCCTACGAGCAGTACTTC. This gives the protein CASSLLPSSYEQYF.

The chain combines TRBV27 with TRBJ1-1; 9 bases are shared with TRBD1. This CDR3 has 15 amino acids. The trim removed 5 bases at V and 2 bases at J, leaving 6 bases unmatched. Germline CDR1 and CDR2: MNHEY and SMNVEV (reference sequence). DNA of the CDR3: TGTGCCAGCAGTCCGGGACAGGGAATCAACACTGAAGCTTTCTTT. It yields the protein CASSPGQGINTEAFF.

This chain's CDR3 is CAWSVGGLTDTQYF. The CDR3 DNA sequence: TGTGCCTGGAGTGTTGGGGGGCTGACAGATACGCAGTATTTT. The V and J genes are TRBV30 and TRBJ2-3; D may correspond to TRBD1 or TRBD2 (6 bases each). V lost 0 bases and J lost 3, with 10 bases in between. The germline V gene encodes CDR1 GTSNPN and CDR2 SVGIG (reference sequence). The CDR3 has 14 amino acids.

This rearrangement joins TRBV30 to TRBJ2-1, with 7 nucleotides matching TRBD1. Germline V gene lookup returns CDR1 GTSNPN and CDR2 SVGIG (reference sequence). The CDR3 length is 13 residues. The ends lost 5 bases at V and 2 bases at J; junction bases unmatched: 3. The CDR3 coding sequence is TGTGCCTGGGAGAGGGGGCCCTACAATGAGCAGTTCTTC. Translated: CAWERGPYNEQFF.

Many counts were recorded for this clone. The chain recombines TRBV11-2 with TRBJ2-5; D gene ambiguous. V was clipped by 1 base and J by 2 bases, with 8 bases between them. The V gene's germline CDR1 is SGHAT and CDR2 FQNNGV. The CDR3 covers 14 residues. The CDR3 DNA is TGTGCCAGCAGCTTAGGCCGGTTTCAAGAGACCCAGTACTTC. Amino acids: CASSLGRFQETQYF.

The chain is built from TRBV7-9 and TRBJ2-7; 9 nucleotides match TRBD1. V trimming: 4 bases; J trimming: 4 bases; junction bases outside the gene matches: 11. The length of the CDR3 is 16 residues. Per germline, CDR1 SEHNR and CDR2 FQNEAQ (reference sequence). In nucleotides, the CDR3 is TGTGCCAGCAGCTCCCCGGACAGGGGAGCCCAATACGAGCAGTACTTC. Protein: CASSSPDRGAQYEQYF.

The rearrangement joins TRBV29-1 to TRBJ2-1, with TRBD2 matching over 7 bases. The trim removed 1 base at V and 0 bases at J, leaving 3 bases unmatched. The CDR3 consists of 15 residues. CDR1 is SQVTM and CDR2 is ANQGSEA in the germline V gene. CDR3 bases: TGCAGCGTTGAAGGCGGGGGTAGCTCCTACAATGAGCAGTTCTTC. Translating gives CSVEGGGSSYNEQFF.

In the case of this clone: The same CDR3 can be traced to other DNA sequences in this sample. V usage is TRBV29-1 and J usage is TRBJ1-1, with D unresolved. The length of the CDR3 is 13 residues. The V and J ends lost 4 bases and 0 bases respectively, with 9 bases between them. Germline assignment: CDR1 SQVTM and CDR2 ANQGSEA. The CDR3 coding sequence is TGCAGCGTTGCTGGACGCCTGAACACTGAAGCTTTCTTT. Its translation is CSVAGRLNTEAFF.

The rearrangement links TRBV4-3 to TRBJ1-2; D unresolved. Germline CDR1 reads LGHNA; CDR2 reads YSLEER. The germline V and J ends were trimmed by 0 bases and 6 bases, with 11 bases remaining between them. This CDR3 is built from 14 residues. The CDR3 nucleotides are TGCGCCAGCAGCCAAGATCTTGCTGGGAATGGCTACACCTTC. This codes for CASSQDLAGNGYTF.

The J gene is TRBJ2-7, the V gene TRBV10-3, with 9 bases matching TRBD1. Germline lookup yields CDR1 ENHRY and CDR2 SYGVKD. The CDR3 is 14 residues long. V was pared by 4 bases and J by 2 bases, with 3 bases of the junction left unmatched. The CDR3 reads CAISGGQGAYEQYF. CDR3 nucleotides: TGTGCCATCAGTGGGGGACAGGGCGCCTACGAGCAGTACTTC.

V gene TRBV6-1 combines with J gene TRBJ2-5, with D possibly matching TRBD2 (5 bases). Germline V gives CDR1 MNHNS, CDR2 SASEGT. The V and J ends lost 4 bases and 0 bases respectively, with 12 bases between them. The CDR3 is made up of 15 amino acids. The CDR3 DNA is TGTGCCAGCAGTGTTATCGGGAATTACCAAGAGACCCAGTACTTC. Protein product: CASSVIGNYQETQYF.

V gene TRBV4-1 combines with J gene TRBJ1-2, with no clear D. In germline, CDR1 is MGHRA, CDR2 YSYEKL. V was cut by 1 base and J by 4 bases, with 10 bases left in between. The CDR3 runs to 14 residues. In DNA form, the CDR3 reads TGCGCCAGCAGCCAAGGGAGCACGGTCTATGGCTACACCTTC. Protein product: CASSQGSTVYGYTF.

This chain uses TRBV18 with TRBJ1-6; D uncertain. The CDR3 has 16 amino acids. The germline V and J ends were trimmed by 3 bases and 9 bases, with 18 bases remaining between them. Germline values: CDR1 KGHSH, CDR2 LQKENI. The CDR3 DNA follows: TGTGCCAGCTCACCGGAGTTGGGCCGCACGGGTTCACCCCTCCACTTT. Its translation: CASSPELGRTGSPLHF.

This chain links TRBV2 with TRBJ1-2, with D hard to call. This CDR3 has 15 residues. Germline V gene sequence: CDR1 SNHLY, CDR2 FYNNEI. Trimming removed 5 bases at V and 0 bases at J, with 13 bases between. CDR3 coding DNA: TGTGCCAGCAGTTTAAATCCGGGTTCTAACTATGGCTACACCTTC. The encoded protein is CASSLNPGSNYGYTF.

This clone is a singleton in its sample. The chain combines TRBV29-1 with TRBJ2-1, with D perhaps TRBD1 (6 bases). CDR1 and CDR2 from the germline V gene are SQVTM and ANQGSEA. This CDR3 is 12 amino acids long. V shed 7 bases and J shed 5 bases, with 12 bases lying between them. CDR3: CSGDGQNNEQFF. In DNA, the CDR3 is TGCAGCGGGGATGGACAGAACAATGAGCAGTTCTTC.

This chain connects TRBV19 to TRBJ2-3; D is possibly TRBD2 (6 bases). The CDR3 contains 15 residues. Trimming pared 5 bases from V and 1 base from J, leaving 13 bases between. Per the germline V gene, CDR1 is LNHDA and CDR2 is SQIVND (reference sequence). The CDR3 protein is CASSGGTGGTDTQYF. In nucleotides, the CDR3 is TGTGCCAGTAGTGGCGGGACCGGGGGCACAGATACGCAGTATTTT.

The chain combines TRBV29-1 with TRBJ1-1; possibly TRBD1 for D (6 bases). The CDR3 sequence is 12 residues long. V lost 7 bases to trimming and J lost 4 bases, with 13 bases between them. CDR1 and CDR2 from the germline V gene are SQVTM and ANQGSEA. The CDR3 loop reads CSARVGGTEAFF. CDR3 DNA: TGCAGCGCTCGGGTAGGGGGCACTGAAGCTTTCTTT.

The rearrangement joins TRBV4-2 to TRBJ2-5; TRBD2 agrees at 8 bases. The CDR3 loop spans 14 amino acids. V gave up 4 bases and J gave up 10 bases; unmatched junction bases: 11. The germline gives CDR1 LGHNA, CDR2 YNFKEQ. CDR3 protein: CASSPSVYREGQYF. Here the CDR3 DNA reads TGTGCCAGCAGCCCCTCGGTCTACCGGGAGGGCCAGTACTTC.

The chain's CDR3 is CAWTRGPYNEQFF. DNA for the CDR3: TGTGCCTGGACCAGGGGGCCCTACAATGAGCAGTTCTTC. The chain combines TRBV30 with TRBJ2-1; 8 positions match TRBD1. With V trimmed by 4 bases and J by 2 bases, 1 base remained unmatched. CDR3 size: 13 residues. Germline lookup yields CDR1 GTSNPN and CDR2 SVGIG (reference sequence).

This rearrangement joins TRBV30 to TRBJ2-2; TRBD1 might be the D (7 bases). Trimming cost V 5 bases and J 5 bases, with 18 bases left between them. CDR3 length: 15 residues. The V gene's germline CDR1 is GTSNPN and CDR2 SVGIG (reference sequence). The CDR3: CAWRGGAGGTGELFF. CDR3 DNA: TGTGCCTGGCGCGGAGGGGCAGGGGGAACCGGGGAGCTGTTTTTT.

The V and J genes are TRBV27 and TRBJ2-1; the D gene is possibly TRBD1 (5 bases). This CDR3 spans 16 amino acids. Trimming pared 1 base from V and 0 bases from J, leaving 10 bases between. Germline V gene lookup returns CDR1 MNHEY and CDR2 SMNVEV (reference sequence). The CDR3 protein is CASSLYRRSSYNEQFF. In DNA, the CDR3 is TGTGCCAGCAGTTTATACAGGCGGAGCTCCTACAATGAGCAGTTCTTC.

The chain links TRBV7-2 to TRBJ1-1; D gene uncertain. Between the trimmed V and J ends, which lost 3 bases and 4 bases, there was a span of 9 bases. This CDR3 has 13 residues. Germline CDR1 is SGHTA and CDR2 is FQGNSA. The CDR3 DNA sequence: TGTGCCAGCAGCTTGTCAGAGGGCACTGAAGCTTTCTTT. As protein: CASSLSEGTEAFF.

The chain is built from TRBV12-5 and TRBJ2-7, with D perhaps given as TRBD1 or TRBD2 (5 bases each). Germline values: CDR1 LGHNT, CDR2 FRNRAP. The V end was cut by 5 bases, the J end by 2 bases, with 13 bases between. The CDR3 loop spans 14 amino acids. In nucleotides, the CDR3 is TGTGCTAGTGGTCCGGGGACGGTTACCTACGAGCAGTACTTC. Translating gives CASGPGTVTYEQYF.

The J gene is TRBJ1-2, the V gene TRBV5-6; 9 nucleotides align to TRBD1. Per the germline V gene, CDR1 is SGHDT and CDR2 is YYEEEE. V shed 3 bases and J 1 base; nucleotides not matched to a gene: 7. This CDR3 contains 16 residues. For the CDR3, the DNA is TGTGCCAGCAGCTGGAAAGGGACAGGGCTTAACTATGGCTACACCTTC. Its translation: CASSWKGTGLNYGYTF.